The source of this T cell receptor (beta chain) is a study of blood T cell repertoires in COVID-19. For the study at large: From T cells, B-cell-depleted T cells, or PBMCs came the material, which was cDNA or gDNA.

Authors' methods: Amplification of reference gene primers provided the estimated nucleated cell counts. Sequencing used immunoSEQ multiplex PCR; TCRdb keeps in-frame clones, though not all of them. V and J calls and clone size are those listed in that table; D and trimming were worked out from the DNA. The data contain 250,000 to 350,000 clones, 87% of them singletons. CDR1 is SEHNR, CDR2 FQNEAQ, per germline (reference sequence). The CDR3 loop spans 15 amino acids. Trimming took off 1 base at V and 0 bases at J, with 7 bases between the two ends. This sequence was found in a man between 18 and 35 years old with active or convalescent COVID-19. The gene calls are TRBV7-9 and TRBJ2-1; tentatively, D is TRBD2 (5 bases). Sample: peripheral blood. Here the CDR3 reads CASSLVGSSYNEQFF. CDR3 DNA: TGTGCCAGCAGCTTAGTAGGGAGCTCCTACAATGAGCAGTTCTTC. Supplemented by reference TRBV7-9 and TRBJ2-1, the full variable domain reads DTGVSQNPRHKITKRGQNVTFRCDPISEHNRLYWYRQTLGQGPEFLTYFQNEAQLEKSRLLSDRFSAERPKGSFSTLEIQRTEQGDSAMYLCASSLVGSSYNEQFFGPGTRLTVL.